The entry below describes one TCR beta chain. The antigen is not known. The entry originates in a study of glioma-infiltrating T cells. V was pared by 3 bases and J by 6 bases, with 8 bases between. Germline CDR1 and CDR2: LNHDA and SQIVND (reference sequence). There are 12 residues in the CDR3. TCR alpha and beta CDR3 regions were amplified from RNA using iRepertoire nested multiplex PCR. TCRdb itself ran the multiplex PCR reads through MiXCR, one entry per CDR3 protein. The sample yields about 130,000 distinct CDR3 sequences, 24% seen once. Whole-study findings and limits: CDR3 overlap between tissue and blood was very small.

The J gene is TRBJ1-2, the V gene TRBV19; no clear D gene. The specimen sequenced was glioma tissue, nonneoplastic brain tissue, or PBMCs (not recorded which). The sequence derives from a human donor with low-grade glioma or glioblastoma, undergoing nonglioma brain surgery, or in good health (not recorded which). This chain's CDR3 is CASSITGHGYTF. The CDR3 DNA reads TGTGCCAGTAGTATTACCGGCCATGGCTACACCTTC.